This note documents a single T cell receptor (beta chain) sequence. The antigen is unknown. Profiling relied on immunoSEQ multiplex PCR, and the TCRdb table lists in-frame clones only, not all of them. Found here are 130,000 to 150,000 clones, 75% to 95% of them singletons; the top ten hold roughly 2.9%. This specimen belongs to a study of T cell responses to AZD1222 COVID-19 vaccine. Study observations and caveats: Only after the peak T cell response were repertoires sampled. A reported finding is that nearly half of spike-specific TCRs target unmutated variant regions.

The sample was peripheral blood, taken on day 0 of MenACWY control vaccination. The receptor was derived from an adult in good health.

Written as DNA, the CDR3 is TGTGCCAGCAGCTTAGGGGGACAGAACACCGGGGAGCTGTTTTTT. This gives the protein CASSLGGQNTGELFF. The genes are TRBV11-2 and TRBJ2-2; weak D call: TRBD1 (6 bases). The V end was cut by 1 base, the J end by 1 base, with 7 bases between. This CDR3 is built from 15 residues. The V gene's germline CDR1 is SGHAT and CDR2 FQNNGV.